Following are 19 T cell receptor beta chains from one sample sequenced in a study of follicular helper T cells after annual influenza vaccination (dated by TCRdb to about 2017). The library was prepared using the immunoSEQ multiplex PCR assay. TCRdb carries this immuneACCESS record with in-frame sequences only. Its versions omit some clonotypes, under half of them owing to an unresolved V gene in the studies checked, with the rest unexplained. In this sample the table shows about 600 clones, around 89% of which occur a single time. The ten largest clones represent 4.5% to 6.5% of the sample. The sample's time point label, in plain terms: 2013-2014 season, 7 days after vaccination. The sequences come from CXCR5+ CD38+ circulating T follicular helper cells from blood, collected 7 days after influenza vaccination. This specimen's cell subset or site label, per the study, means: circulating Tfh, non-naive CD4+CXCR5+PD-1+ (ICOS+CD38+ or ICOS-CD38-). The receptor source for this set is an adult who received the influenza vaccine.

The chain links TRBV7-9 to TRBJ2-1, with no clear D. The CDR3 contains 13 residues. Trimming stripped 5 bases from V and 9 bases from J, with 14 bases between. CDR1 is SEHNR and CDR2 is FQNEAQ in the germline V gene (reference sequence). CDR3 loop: CASSIRLGSEQFF. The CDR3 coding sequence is TGTGCCAGCAGCATAAGGCTAGGCTCTGAGCAGTTCTTC.

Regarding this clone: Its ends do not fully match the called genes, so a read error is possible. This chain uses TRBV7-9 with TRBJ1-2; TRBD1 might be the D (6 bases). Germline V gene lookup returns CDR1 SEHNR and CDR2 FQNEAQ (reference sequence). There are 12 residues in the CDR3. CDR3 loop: CASSFVGAILTF. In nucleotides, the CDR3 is TGTGCCAGCAGCTTTGTGGGGGCGATACTTACTTTC.

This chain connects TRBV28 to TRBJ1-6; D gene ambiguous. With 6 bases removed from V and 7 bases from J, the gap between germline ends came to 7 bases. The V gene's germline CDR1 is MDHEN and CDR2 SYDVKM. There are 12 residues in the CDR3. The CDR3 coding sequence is TGTGCCAGCAGGGAGTCGAATTCACCCCTCCACTTT. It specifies CASRESNSPLHF.

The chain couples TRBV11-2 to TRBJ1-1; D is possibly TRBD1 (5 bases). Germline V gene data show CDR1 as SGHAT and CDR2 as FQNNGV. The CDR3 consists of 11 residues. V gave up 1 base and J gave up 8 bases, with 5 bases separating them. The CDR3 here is CASSLGGEAFF. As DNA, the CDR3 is TGTGCCAGCAGCTTAGGGGGCGAAGCTTTCTTT. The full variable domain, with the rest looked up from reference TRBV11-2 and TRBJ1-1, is EAGVAQSPRYKIIEKRQSVAFWCNPISGHATLYWYQQILGQGPKLLIQFQNNGVVDDSQLPKDRFSAERLKGVDSTLKIQPAKLEDSAVYLCASSLGGEAFFGQGTRLTVV.

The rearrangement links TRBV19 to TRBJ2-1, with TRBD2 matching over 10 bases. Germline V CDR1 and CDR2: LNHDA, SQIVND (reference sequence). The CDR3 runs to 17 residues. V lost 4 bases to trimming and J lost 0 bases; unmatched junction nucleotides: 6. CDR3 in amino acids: CASSRASGGRSYNEQFF. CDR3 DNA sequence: TGTGCCAGTAGTAGGGCTAGCGGGGGCCGCTCCTACAATGAGCAGTTCTTC.

CDR3 nucleotides: TGTGCCAGCAGGCCCGGGACAGGGTCAACCTACGAGCAGTACTTC. Amino acid sequence: CASRPGTGSTYEQYF. The rearrangement links TRBV2 to TRBJ2-7; 9 nucleotides align to TRBD1. CDR3 length equals 15 residues. V dropped 6 bases and J dropped 2; count of bases not matched to a gene: 8. The germline V gene encodes CDR1 SNHLY and CDR2 FYNNEI.

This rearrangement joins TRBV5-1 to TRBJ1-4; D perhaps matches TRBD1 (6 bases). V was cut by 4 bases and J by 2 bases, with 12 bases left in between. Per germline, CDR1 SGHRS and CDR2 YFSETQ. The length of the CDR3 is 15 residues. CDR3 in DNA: TGCGCCAGCAGCGTTGACAGGTTCACTAATGAAAAACTGTTTTTT. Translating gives CASSVDRFTNEKLFF.

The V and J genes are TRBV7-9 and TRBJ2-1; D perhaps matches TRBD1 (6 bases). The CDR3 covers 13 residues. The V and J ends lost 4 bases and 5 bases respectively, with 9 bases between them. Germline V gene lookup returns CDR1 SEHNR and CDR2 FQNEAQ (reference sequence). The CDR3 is CASSSWTDNEQFF. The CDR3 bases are TGTGCCAGCAGCTCCTGGACAGACAATGAGCAGTTCTTC.

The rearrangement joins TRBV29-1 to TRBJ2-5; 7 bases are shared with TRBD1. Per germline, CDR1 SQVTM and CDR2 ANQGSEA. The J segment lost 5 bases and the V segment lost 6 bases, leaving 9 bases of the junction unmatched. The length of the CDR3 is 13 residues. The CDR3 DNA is TGCAGCGTCGTTACAGGGGTTGCGGAGACCCAGTACTTC. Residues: CSVVTGVAETQYF.

CDR3 region: CASSQLQNTGELFF. As DNA, the CDR3 is TGCGCCAGCAGCCAGTTACAGAACACCGGGGAGCTGTTTTTT. The chain joins TRBV5-1 to TRBJ2-2; no definite D call. This CDR3 comprises 14 residues. Germline values: CDR1 SGHRS, CDR2 YFSETQ. V was clipped by 4 bases and J by 1 base, with 8 bases between them. The complete variable domain, with remaining parts taken from reference TRBV5-1 and TRBJ2-2, reads KAGVTQTPRYLIKTRGQQVTLSCSPISGHRSVSWYQQTPGQGLQFLFEYFSETQRNKGNFPGRFSGRQFSNSRSEMNVSTLELGDSALYLCASSQLQNTGELFFGEGSRLTVL.

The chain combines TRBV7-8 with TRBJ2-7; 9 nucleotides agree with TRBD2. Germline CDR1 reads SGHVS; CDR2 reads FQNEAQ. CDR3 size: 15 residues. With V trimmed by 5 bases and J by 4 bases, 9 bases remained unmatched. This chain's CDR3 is CASSISGSPPYEQYF. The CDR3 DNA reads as TGTGCCAGCAGCATTAGCGGGAGTCCCCCTTACGAGCAGTACTTC.

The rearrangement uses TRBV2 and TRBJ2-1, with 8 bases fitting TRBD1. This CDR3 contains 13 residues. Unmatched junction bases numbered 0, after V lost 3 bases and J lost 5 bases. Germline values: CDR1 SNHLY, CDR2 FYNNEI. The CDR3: CASSEDRDNEQFF. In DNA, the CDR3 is TGTGCCAGCAGTGAGGACAGGGACAATGAGCAGTTCTTC.

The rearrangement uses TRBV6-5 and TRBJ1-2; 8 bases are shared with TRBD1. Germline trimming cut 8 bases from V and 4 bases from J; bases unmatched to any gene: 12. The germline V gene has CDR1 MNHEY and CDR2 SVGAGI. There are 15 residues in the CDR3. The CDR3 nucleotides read TGTGCCAGCTCATCCCCCGGGACAGGCGCCTATGGCTACACCTTC. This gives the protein CASSSPGTGAYGYTF.

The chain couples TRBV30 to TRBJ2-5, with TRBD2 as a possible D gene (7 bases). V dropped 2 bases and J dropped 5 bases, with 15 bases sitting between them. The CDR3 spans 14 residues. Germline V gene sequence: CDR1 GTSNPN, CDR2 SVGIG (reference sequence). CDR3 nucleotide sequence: TGTGCCTGGAGTCGGACTAGGGGGGTGGAGACCCAGTACTTC. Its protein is CAWSRTRGVETQYF.

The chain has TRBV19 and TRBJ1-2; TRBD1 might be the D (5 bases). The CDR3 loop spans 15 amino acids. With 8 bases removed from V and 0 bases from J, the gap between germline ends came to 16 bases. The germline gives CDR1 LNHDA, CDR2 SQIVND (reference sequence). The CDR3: CASGPRGTSNYGYTF. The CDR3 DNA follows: TGTGCCAGTGGTCCGCGGGGCACCTCTAACTATGGCTACACCTTC.

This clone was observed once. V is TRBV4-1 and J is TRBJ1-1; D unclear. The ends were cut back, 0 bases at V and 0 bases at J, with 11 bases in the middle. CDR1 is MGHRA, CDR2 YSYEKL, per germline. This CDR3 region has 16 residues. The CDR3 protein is CASSQDTGRMNTEAFF. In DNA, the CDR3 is TGCGCCAGCAGCCAAGACACGGGAAGGATGAACACTGAAGCTTTCTTT.

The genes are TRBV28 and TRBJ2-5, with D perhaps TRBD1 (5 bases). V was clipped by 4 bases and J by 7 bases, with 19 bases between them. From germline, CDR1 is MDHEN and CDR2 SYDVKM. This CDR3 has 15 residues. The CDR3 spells CASSSRVRGSGTQYF. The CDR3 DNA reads TGTGCCAGCAGTTCCAGGGTACGCGGTTCGGGGACCCAGTACTTC.

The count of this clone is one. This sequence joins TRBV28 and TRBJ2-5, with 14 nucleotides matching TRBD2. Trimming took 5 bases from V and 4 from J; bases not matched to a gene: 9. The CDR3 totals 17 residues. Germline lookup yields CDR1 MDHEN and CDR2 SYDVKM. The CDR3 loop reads CASSPSQGTSGRETQYF. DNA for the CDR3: TGTGCCAGCAGTCCCTCTCAGGGGACTAGCGGGAGAGAGACCCAGTACTTC.

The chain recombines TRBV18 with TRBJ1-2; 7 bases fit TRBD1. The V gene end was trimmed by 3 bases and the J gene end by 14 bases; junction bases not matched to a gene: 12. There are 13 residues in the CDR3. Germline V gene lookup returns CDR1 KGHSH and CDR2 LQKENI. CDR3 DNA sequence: TGTGCCAGCTCACCGACTCAGACAGGGCTAGGGACCTTC. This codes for CASSPTQTGLGTF.